This note documents a single T cell receptor beta chain sequence. This CDR3 contains 16 residues. The ends lost 3 bases at V and 1 base at J; junction bases unmatched: 8. Germline values: CDR1 WSHSY, CDR2 SAAADI. Using immunoSEQ multiplex PCR, the repertoire was profiled, and TCRdb retains in-frame clones only, with some absent. Of 76,000 or so clones listed, 86% are singletons. These data originate in a study of blood T cell repertoires in COVID-19. This clonotype originated in a man of 80 years or more in a cohort sampled during active COVID-19. The chain carries TRBV10-2 and TRBJ1-2, with 7 bases fitting TRBD1. The sample taken for sequencing was peripheral blood. The CDR3 protein is CASSEGGIGGNYGYTF. CDR3 DNA sequence: TGCGCCAGCAGTGAAGGGGGCATTGGCGGTAACTATGGCTACACCTTC.